Listed here is a single T cell receptor (beta chain). The record originates from a study of blood T cell repertoires in COVID-19. Study at large: Samples of COVID-19 (acute and convalescent) were obtained from the United States, Italy and Spain. PBMCs, B-cell-depleted T cells, or T cells provided the cDNA or gDNA that made up the material.

Authors' processing steps: Amplification from reference gene primers served as the basis for estimated nucleated cell counts. Data came from immunoSEQ multiplex PCR; TCRdb stores just in-frame clones and leaves some out. The V and J calls and clone size are taken from that table; D and trimming were inferred from the DNA. The table records 150,000 or so clones, about 89% of them present only once. The trim removed 4 bases at V and 5 bases at J, leaving 4 bases unmatched. Germline V gives CDR1 SQVTM, CDR2 ANQGSEA. The CDR3 runs to 13 residues. The V call is TRBV29-1, the J call TRBJ2-7, with TRBD2 matching 11 bases. Sequenced: peripheral blood. This sequence was found in a man older than 75 with acute or convalescent COVID-19. The CDR3 nucleotides read TGCAGCGTTGTCGGACTAGCGGGCCACGAGCAGTACTTC. Its translation is CSVVGLAGHEQYF.